The present TCR beta chain was sequenced within a study of blood T cells in healthy people across ages. The study, taken as a whole, reports: Older age went with lower TCR beta diversity per million T cells, in a roughly linear way. Any conclusive comparison of naive versus antigen-experienced cells was prevented by using unsorted PBMCs. Naive CD4+ cell counts and diversity both ran higher in long-lived than in aged donors.

Sample-barcoded 5' priming and a J-beta primer mix drove a second PCR of about 6 to 12 cycles. TCRdb reprocessed the 5' RACE reads via MiXCR and lists one record per CDR3 protein. The sample has about 1.5 million distinct CDR3 sequences, approximately 40% seen once; the top ten hold approximately 7.9%. The CDR3 loop spans 15 amino acids. The germline CDR1 and CDR2 sequences are LGHNT and FRNRAP. V was trimmed by 4 bases and J by 7 bases, leaving 17 bases between them. As for this clonotype: The antigen remains undetermined.

Ranging in age from about 6 to 95, the donors were healthy Caucasian individuals from Russia. This receptor was obtained from a young woman in good health. The genes are TRBV12-5 and TRBJ2-1; D not resolved. The sequencing input was blood. The CDR3 DNA sequence: TGTGCTAGTGGTTCCCACTTGTGGCGGCGAAATGAGCAGTTCTTC. It codes for CASGSHLWRRNEQFF.